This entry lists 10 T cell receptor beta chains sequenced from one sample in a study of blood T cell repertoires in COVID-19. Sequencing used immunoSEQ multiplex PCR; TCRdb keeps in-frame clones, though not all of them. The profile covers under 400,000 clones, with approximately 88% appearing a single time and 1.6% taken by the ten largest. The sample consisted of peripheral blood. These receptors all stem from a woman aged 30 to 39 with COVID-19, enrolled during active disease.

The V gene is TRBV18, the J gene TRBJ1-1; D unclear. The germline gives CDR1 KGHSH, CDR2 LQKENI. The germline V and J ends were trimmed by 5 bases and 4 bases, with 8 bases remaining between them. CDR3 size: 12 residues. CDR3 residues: CASSGPSTEAFF. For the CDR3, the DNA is TGTGCCAGCTCAGGGCCGAGCACTGAAGCTTTCTTT.

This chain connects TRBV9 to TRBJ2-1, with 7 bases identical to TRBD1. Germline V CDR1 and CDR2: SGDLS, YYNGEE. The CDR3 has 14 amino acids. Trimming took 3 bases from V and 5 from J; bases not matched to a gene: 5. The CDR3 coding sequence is TGTGCCAGCAGCGGCCGGGACAGTAACAATGAGCAGTTCTTC. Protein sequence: CASSGRDSNNEQFF.

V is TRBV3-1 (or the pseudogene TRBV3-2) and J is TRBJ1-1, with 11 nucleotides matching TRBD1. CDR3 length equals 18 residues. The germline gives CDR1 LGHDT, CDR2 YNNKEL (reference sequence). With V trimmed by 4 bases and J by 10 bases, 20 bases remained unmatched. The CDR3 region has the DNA TGTGCCAGCAGCCTAATCGAGCGTTCGGGACAGGGGGGGTTCGGAGCTTTCTTT. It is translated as CASSLIERSGQGGFGAFF.

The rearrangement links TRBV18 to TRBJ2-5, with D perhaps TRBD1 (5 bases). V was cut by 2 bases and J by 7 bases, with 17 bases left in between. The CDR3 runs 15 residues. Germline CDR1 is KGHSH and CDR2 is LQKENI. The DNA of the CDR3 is TGTGCCAGCTCACCAGTCCAGGGCCGATGGGGGACCCAGTACTTC. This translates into CASSPVQGRWGTQYF.

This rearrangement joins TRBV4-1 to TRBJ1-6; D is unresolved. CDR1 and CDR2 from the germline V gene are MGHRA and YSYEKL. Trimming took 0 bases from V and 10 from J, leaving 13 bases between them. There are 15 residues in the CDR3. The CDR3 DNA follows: TGCGCCAGCAGCCAAGAAATGCGAACGGGATCACCCCTCCACTTT. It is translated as CASSQEMRTGSPLHF.

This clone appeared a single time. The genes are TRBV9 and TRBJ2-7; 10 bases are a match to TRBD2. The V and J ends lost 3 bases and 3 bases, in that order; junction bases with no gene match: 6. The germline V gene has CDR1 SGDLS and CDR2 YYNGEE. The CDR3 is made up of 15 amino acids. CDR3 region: CASSAGLAEHYEQYF. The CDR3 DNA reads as TGTGCCAGCAGCGCCGGACTAGCGGAGCACTACGAGCAGTACTTC.

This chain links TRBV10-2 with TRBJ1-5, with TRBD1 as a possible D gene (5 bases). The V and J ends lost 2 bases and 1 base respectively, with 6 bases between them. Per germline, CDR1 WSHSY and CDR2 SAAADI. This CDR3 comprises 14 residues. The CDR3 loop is CASSEAGSNQPQHF. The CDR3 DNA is TGCGCCAGCAGTGAGGCAGGGAGCAATCAGCCCCAGCATTTT.

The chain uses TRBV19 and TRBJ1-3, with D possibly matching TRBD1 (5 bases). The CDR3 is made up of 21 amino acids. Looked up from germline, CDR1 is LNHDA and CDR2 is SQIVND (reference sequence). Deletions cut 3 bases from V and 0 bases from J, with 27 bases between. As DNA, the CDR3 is TGTGCCAGTAGTATTCGTCTCCGACAGCGACACCGAACCATCTCTGGAAACACCATATATTTT. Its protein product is CASSIRLRQRHRTISGNTIYF.

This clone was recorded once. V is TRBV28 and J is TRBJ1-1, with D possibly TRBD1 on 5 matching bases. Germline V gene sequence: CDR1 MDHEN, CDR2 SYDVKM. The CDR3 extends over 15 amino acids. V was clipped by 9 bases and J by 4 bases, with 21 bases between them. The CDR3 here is CASVDGAGAGTEAFF. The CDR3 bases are TGTGCCAGTGTTGATGGGGCAGGAGCAGGCACTGAAGCTTTCTTT. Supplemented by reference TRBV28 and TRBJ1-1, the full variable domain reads DVKVTQSSRYLVKRTGEKVFLECVQDMDHENMFWYRQDPGLGLRLIYFSYDVKMKEKGDIPEGYSVSREKKERFSLILESASTNQTSMYLCASVDGAGAGTEAFFGQGTRLTVV.

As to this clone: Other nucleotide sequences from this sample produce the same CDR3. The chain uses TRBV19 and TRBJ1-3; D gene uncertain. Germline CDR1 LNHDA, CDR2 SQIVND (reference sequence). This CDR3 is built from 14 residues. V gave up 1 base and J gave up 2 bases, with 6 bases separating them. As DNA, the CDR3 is TGTGCCAGTAGTATAGGCGGTACTGGAAACACCATATATTTT. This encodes CASSIGGTGNTIYF. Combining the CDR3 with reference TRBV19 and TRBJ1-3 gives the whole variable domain DGGITQSPKYLFRKEGQNVTLSCEQNLNHDAMYWYRQDPGQGLRLIYYSQIVNDFQKGDIAEGYSVSREKKESFPLTVTSAQKNPTAFYLCASSIGGTGNTIYFGEGSWLTVV.